A single sample gave rise to the 6 T cell receptor beta chains below, sequenced in a study of blood T cell repertoires in COVID-19. The table came from immunoSEQ multiplex PCR; TCRdb's copy has only in-frame clones and leaves some out. Of about 71,000 clones in the sample, 82% are singletons; the top ten hold roughly 15%. The sample comprised peripheral blood. Receptors originate from an elderly woman with acute or convalescent COVID-19.

CDR3 sequence reads: CASSSQGASGNEQFF. CDR3 coding DNA: TGTGCCAGCAGCTCCCAGGGGGCTTCGGGCAATGAGCAGTTCTTC. V usage is TRBV7-2 and J usage is TRBJ2-1; 8 bases agree with TRBD1. CDR3 length: 15 residues. Germline values: CDR1 SGHTA, CDR2 FQGNSA. V lost 4 bases, J lost 6 bases, and 8 bases stayed unmatched. The full variable domain, rest sourced from reference TRBV7-2 and TRBJ2-1, is GAGVSQSPSNKVTEKGKDVELRCDPISGHTALYWYRQSLGQGLEFLIYFQGNSAPDKSGLPSDRFSAERTGGSVSTLTIQRTQQEDSAVYLCASSSQGASGNEQFFGPGTRLTVL.

A few counts support this clone. The chain couples TRBV3-1 (or the pseudogene TRBV3-2) to TRBJ1-1; TRBD1 matches at 9 bases. Trimming cost V 4 bases and J 0 bases; bases outside gene matches: 9. The CDR3 consists of 17 residues. Germline values: CDR1 LGHDT, CDR2 YNNKEL (reference sequence). CDR3 sequence (DNA): TGTGCCAGCAGCCGTCTCGGGACAGGGAGAATGAACACTGAAGCTTTCTTT. Its protein product is CASSRLGTGRMNTEAFF.

The rearrangement uses TRBV19 and TRBJ2-1; 11 bases agree with TRBD2. The junction had 14 bases not matched to a gene; V was cut back by 3 bases and J by 10 bases. The length of the CDR3 is 17 residues. CDR1 and CDR2 (germline): LNHDA, SQIVND (reference sequence). In DNA, the CDR3 is TGTGCCAGTAGTATTGCCTTACTAGCGGGAGTGATTGGGGAGCAGTTCTTC. Amino acid sequence: CASSIALLAGVIGEQFF. Full variable domain (outside the CDR3, taken from reference TRBV19 and TRBJ2-1): DGGITQSPKYLFRKEGQNVTLSCEQNLNHDAMYWYRQDPGQGLRLIYYSQIVNDFQKGDIAEGYSVSREKKESFPLTVTSAQKNPTAFYLCASSIALLAGVIGEQFFGPGTRLTVL.

The CDR3 DNA reads TGTGCCAGCAGTCCAAGTAGATTCATCTCCTACAATGAGCAGTTCTTC. Its translation is CASSPSRFISYNEQFF. The chain couples TRBV27 to TRBJ2-1; unclear D gene. The CDR3 consists of 16 residues. Germline V gives CDR1 MNHEY, CDR2 SMNVEV (reference sequence). V was trimmed by 5 bases and J by 0 bases, leaving 14 bases between them.

The chain has TRBV5-8 and TRBJ1-4; no reliable D call. V dropped 1 base and J dropped 8 bases, with 12 bases sitting between them. The CDR3 spans 14 residues. CDR1 is SGHTS and CDR2 is YDEGEE in the germline V gene. CDR3 nucleotides: TGTGCCAGCAGCTTGTATTTCTTGGAGGAAAAACTGTTTTTT. Residues: CASSLYFLEEKLFF.

The chain links TRBV7-8 to TRBJ2-1, with a weak D call TRBD2 (7 bases). CDR1 SGHVS and CDR2 FQNEAQ come from the germline V gene. This CDR3 has 15 residues. V was pared by 3 bases and J by 4 bases, with 13 bases between. CDR3 in amino acids: CASSLGAGVYNEQFF. The CDR3 DNA reads as TGTGCCAGCAGCTTGGGGGCGGGGGTATACAATGAGCAGTTCTTC.